This T cell receptor (beta chain) comes out of a study of blood T cell repertoires in COVID-19. Across the study: Acute and convalescent COVID-19 samples came from the United States, Italy and Spain.

The Seattle patients, enrolled during active infection, were followed longitudinally. The ends lost 5 bases at V and 5 bases at J; junction bases unmatched: 5. Germline V gives CDR1 MDHEN, CDR2 SYDVKM. The length of the CDR3 is 14 residues. In the authors' methods: Estimation of nucleated cell counts relied on the amplification of reference gene primers. Produced via immunoSEQ multiplex PCR; TCRdb's table is partial and in-frame only. Clone size and V and J calls were adopted from that table, with D and trimming inferred from the DNA. The sample has around 160,000 clones, 75% to 90% seen once. The rearrangement joins TRBV28 to TRBJ2-7; TRBD2 matches 11 bases. Sequencing was done on a sample of peripheral blood. The sequence derives from a young man with COVID-19, enrolled during active disease. The CDR3 DNA sequence: TGTGCCAGCAGTCCGGGGACTAGCGGCCACGAGCAGTACTTC. Protein sequence: CASSPGTSGHEQYF.